One and the same sample provided the 19 T cell receptor beta chains below, sequenced in a study of cytomegalovirus exposure and HLA in healthy donors. Repertoires were generated with immunoSEQ multiplex PCR, while TCRdb's copy carries only in-frame clones and drops some. The sample records 220,000 or so clones, roughly 87% being singletons. Sequencing input: PBMCs. Every receptor here comes from a young woman in good health and CMV-seropositive.

This chain links TRBV27 with TRBJ1-1, with D perhaps matching TRBD1 (5 bases). The V end lost 3 bases, the J end lost 8 bases, and 16 bases lay between the germline ends. CDR1 and CDR2 (germline): MNHEY, SMNVEV (reference sequence). This CDR3 comprises 14 residues. The CDR3 loop is CASSLAFKGSEAFF. DNA for the CDR3: TGTGCCAGCAGTTTGGCTTTCAAGGGGTCGGAAGCTTTCTTT.

The CDR3 sequence is CASSLGRGTAYNEQFF. The CDR3 coding sequence is TGTGCCAGCAGCTTGGGACGGGGGACCGCCTACAATGAGCAGTTCTTC. The chain links TRBV5-6 to TRBJ2-1, with a tentative D call TRBD2 (6 bases). The CDR3 totals 16 residues. V dropped 0 bases and J dropped 2 bases, with 12 bases sitting between them. Germline values: CDR1 SGHDT, CDR2 YYEEEE.

This rearrangement joins TRBV7-6 to TRBJ2-1; 12 nucleotides align to TRBD2. Germline trimming cut 1 base from V and 7 bases from J; bases unmatched to any gene: 5. The CDR3 is made up of 16 amino acids. CDR1 SGHVS and CDR2 FNYEAQ come from the germline V gene. This chain's CDR3 is CASSLGLAGAGNEQFF. The DNA for the CDR3 is TGTGCCAGCAGCTTAGGACTAGCGGGGGCAGGGAATGAGCAGTTCTTC.

The chain employs TRBV6-1 and TRBJ2-3, with D maybe TRBD2 (5 bases). The CDR3 covers 15 residues. Trimming left V 8 bases short and J 2 bases short, with 17 bases between. Germline CDR1 reads MNHNS; CDR2 reads SASEGT. The CDR3 nucleotides read TGTGCCAGCTCCTCGTCTAGGACTTACACAGATACGCAGTATTTT. Residues: CASSSSRTYTDTQYF.

The V and J genes are TRBV28 and TRBJ1-3; D might be TRBD1 (5 bases). V dropped 3 bases and J dropped 4 bases, with 10 bases sitting between them. CDR1 is MDHEN and CDR2 is SYDVKM in the germline V gene. The CDR3 is 14 residues long. The CDR3 DNA is TGTGCCAGCAGTTTGGCAGGGATCGGAAACACCATATATTTT. Translation: CASSLAGIGNTIYF.

V gene TRBV11-2 combines with J gene TRBJ2-2; tentatively, D is TRBD2 (5 bases). CDR1 is SGHAT and CDR2 is FQNNGV in the germline V gene. This CDR3 is 15 amino acids long. Deletions cut 3 bases from V and 5 bases from J, with 13 bases between. CDR3 protein: CASSLRQAATGELFF. CDR3 DNA: TGTGCCAGCAGCTTGCGGCAAGCGGCTACCGGGGAGCTGTTTTTT.

The J gene is TRBJ1-4, the V gene TRBV10-2; no reliable D call. CDR1 WSHSY and CDR2 SAAADI come from the germline V gene. V lost 6 bases and J 5 bases, leaving 28 bases between the germline ends. The length of the CDR3 is 19 residues. In DNA, the CDR3 is TGCGCCAGCAGCGATGTGACCGGGAACCGATATATATACAATGAAAAACTGTTTTTT. The encoded protein is CASSDVTGNRYIYNEKLFF.

This chain uses TRBV4-1 with TRBJ2-1; D might be TRBD2 (6 bases). The V gene lost 4 bases and the J gene lost 0 bases, with 10 bases spanning the gap. CDR1 and CDR2 (germline): MGHRA, YSYEKL. This CDR3 has 15 residues. The CDR3: CASSRLANSYNEQFF. CDR3 DNA sequence: TGCGCCAGCAGCCGTCTAGCGAACTCCTACAATGAGCAGTTCTTC.

This clone was detected once. The chain has TRBV5-1 and TRBJ1-2; 7 nucleotides align to TRBD1. Germline lookup yields CDR1 SGHRS and CDR2 YFSETQ. V trimming: 6 bases; J trimming: 1 base; junction bases outside the gene matches: 9. This CDR3 region has 15 residues. The CDR3 protein is CASTLTGEVNYGYTF. The DNA for the CDR3 is TGCGCCAGCACCCTAACAGGGGAAGTTAACTATGGCTACACCTTC.

Worth noting for this clone: The sample has other DNA sequences that encode this CDR3 too. In DNA form, the CDR3 reads TGTGCCAGCAGCCCGGGACAGGGGGCCTACGAGCAGTACTTC. It yields the protein CASSPGQGAYEQYF. J is TRBJ2-7 and V is TRBV6-5; 11 nucleotides match TRBD1. CDR1 is MNHEY, CDR2 SVGAGI, per germline. J was trimmed by 2 bases and V by 6 bases; bases with no gene match: 3. This CDR3 region has 14 residues.

The genes are TRBV19 and TRBJ2-1; 8 nucleotides match TRBD1. J lost 3 bases, V lost 8 bases, and 3 bases had no gene match. The germline V gene has CDR1 LNHDA and CDR2 SQIVND (reference sequence). CDR3 length: 13 amino acids. The CDR3 reads CASGQGDYNEQFF. DNA of the CDR3: TGTGCCAGTGGACAGGGAGACTACAATGAGCAGTTCTTC.

V gene TRBV4-2 combines with J gene TRBJ1-2; unclear D gene. Trimming stripped 4 bases from V and 3 bases from J, with 15 bases between. Germline V gene lookup returns CDR1 LGHNA and CDR2 YNFKEQ. The CDR3 totals 15 residues. This CDR3 reads CASSPLRPDYYGYTF. The DNA of the CDR3 is TGTGCCAGCAGCCCTCTTAGGCCCGACTACTATGGCTACACCTTC.

The chain carries TRBV7-3 and TRBJ2-3, with D perhaps TRBD2 (6 bases). Germline CDR1 reads SGHTA; CDR2 reads FQGTGA. The germline V and J ends were trimmed by 3 bases and 7 bases, with 11 bases remaining between them. There are 13 residues in the CDR3. The CDR3 here is CASSLERGNTQYF. As DNA, the CDR3 is TGTGCCAGCAGCTTGGAACGGGGGAATACGCAGTATTTT.

The CDR3 nucleotides are TGTGCCAGCAGCTTCGGGACAGACACTGAAGCTTTCTTT. Translating gives CASSFGTDTEAFF. The chain employs TRBV7-2 and TRBJ1-1; TRBD1 matches at 7 bases. CDR1 and CDR2 from the germline V gene are SGHTA and FQGNSA. V lost 3 bases and J lost 3; bases outside the gene matches: 1. This CDR3 region has 13 residues.

The chain couples TRBV9 to TRBJ1-1, with 8 bases matching TRBD1. The CDR3 is made up of 16 amino acids. V was pared by 3 bases and J by 2 bases, with 9 bases of the junction left unmatched. Per germline, CDR1 SGDLS and CDR2 YYNGEE. As DNA, the CDR3 is TGTGCCAGCAGCGCCTACTTGGACAGGGTCAACACTGAAGCTTTCTTT. Its translation: CASSAYLDRVNTEAFF.

This clone was seen only once. This chain joins TRBV25-1 and TRBJ2-7; D remains unclear. Per the germline V gene, CDR1 is MGHDK and CDR2 is SYGVNS. The V and J ends lost 3 bases and 2 bases respectively, with 8 bases between them. This CDR3 has 13 amino acids. The CDR3 sequence: CASSDLRTYEQYF. The CDR3 coding sequence is TGTGCCAGCAGTGACCTCAGAACCTACGAGCAGTACTTC.

This rearrangement joins TRBV4-1 to TRBJ2-2; D is ambiguous. The CDR3 consists of 15 residues. Germline CDR1 and CDR2: MGHRA and YSYEKL. V lost 4 bases to trimming and J lost 1 base, with 10 bases between them. The CDR3 protein is CASSPLQRNTGELFF. For the CDR3, the DNA is TGCGCCAGCAGCCCCCTACAGAGGAACACCGGGGAGCTGTTTTTT.

The rearrangement uses TRBV6-1 and TRBJ2-7; D ambiguous. The germline gives CDR1 MNHNS, CDR2 SASEGT. Trimming left V 3 bases short and J 5 bases short, with 17 bases between. This CDR3 contains 15 residues. CDR3 bases: TGTGCCAGCAGTGAGACGCAACCCGGAGATGACGAGCAGTACTTC. Translated, it gives CASSETQPGDDEQYF.

The V gene is TRBV19, the J gene TRBJ2-1; 10 bases are a match to TRBD1. V was clipped by 6 bases and J by 7 bases; unmatched bases: 6. Germline lookup yields CDR1 LNHDA and CDR2 SQIVND (reference sequence). CDR3 length: 14 residues. DNA of the CDR3: TGTGCCAGTAGGAGCGGGACAGGGGTGAATGAGCAGTTCTTC. Translation: CASRSGTGVNEQFF.